Below are 25 T cell receptor beta chains sequenced from a single sample in a study of blood T cell repertoires in COVID-19 (dated by TCRdb to the early 2020s). The receptor library was made with the immunoSEQ multiplex PCR assay. The table comes from immuneACCESS by way of TCRdb, which keeps in-frame sequences with V and J called. Part of the clones is missing from these tables; in studies checked, under half for an unresolved V gene and the rest for unknown reasons. Counted in this sample were fewer than 350,000 clones; approximately 91% of them appeared once. 4.5% to 6.5% of the sample belongs to the ten largest clones. Sequencing was carried out using PBMCs or T cells enriched from blood (not recorded which). The receptors shown here come from a man aged 55 to 70 who had recovered from COVID-19.

The rearrangement uses TRBV9 and TRBJ1-1, with 11 bases matching TRBD1. The germline gives CDR1 SGDLS, CDR2 YYNGEE. This CDR3 has 16 amino acids. V dropped 4 bases and J dropped 1; count of bases not matched to a gene: 6. The CDR3 coding sequence is TGTGCCAGCAGCCCCCGGACAGGGGGCACGAACACTGAAGCTTTCTTT. It encodes CASSPRTGGTNTEAFF. Variable domain in full (rest from reference TRBV9 and TRBJ1-1): DSGVTQTPKHLITATGQRVTLRCSPRSGDLSVYWYQQSLDQGLQFLIQYYNGEERAKGNILERFSAQQFPDLHSELNLSSLELGDSALYFCASSPRTGGTNTEAFFGQGTRLTVV.

The rearrangement joins TRBV28 to TRBJ2-2, with TRBD2 matching 7 bases. The CDR3 is made up of 12 amino acids. Germline V gene lookup returns CDR1 MDHEN and CDR2 SYDVKM. Germline trimming cut 6 bases from V and 7 bases from J; bases unmatched to any gene: 2. The CDR3 region has the DNA TGTGCCAGCAGGCGGGAGTTCGGGGAGCTGTTTTTT. Its protein is CASRREFGELFF. The full variable domain, with the rest looked up from reference TRBV28 and TRBJ2-2, is DVKVTQSSRYLVKRTGEKVFLECVQDMDHENMFWYRQDPGLGLRLIYFSYDVKMKEKGDIPEGYSVSREKKERFSLILESASTNQTSMYLCASRREFGELFFGEGSRLTVL.

This CDR3 reads CASSPDRSSYNEQFF. The DNA of the CDR3 is TGTGCCAGCAGTCCCGACAGGAGCTCCTACAATGAGCAGTTCTTC. The V call is TRBV6-5, the J call TRBJ2-1; tentatively, D is TRBD1 (6 bases). V was shortened by 5 bases and J by 0 bases, with 11 bases between the two germline ends. This CDR3 has 15 residues. Germline V gene data show CDR1 as MNHEY and CDR2 as SVGAGI.

This sequence joins TRBV28 and TRBJ1-3; D might be TRBD1 (5 bases). The CDR3 runs to 18 residues. Looked up from germline, CDR1 is MDHEN and CDR2 is SYDVKM. V gave up 6 bases and J gave up 4 bases, with 25 bases separating them. CDR3 coding DNA: TGTGCCAGCAGCCCTACTTCAACCGGACATGAGCTCGGAAACACCATATATTTT. This gives the protein CASSPTSTGHELGNTIYF.

The J gene is TRBJ2-1, the V gene TRBV9; TRBD1 aligns across 12 bases. The V gene end was trimmed by 3 bases and the J gene end by 7 bases; junction bases not matched to a gene: 5. Germline V gene lookup returns CDR1 SGDLS and CDR2 YYNGEE. The CDR3 has 15 residues. CDR3 residues: CASSAGTGGGNEQFF. The CDR3 bases are TGTGCCAGCAGCGCCGGGACAGGGGGCGGGAATGAGCAGTTCTTC.

V usage is TRBV19 and J usage is TRBJ1-6, with D uncertain. The V gene's germline CDR1 is LNHDA and CDR2 SQIVND (reference sequence). The CDR3 runs to 12 residues. V was pared by 4 bases and J by 9 bases, with 7 bases between. The CDR3 sequence is CASSSQRSPLHF. The CDR3 DNA follows: TGTGCCAGTAGTAGCCAGCGTTCACCCCTCCACTTT. Based on the CDR3 plus reference TRBV19 and TRBJ1-6, the full variable domain is DGGITQSPKYLFRKEGQNVTLSCEQNLNHDAMYWYRQDPGQGLRLIYYSQIVNDFQKGDIAEGYSVSREKKESFPLTVTSAQKNPTAFYLCASSSQRSPLHFGNGTRLTVT.

The chain recombines TRBV5-1 with TRBJ2-5; 7 bases are shared with TRBD1. The V segment lost 4 bases and the J segment 4 bases; nucleotides outside the gene matches: 10. CDR1 is SGHRS and CDR2 is YFSETQ in the germline V gene. The CDR3 runs 15 residues. CDR3 DNA sequence: TGCGCCAGCAGCAGTAAGACAGGGTCGGCAGAGACCCAGTACTTC. Its translation: CASSSKTGSAETQYF.

V usage is TRBV19 and J usage is TRBJ2-3, with a tentative D call TRBD2 (6 bases). Germline lookup yields CDR1 LNHDA and CDR2 SQIVND (reference sequence). Trimming took off 5 bases at V and 0 bases at J, with 15 bases between the two ends. The CDR3 loop spans 16 amino acids. The CDR3 loop is CASSDKRASSTDTQYF. CDR3 nucleotides: TGTGCCAGTAGTGACAAGCGGGCCTCTAGCACAGATACGCAGTATTTT.

V usage is TRBV7-6 and J usage is TRBJ2-7; unclear D gene. Trimming left V 5 bases short and J 2 bases short, with 10 bases between. This CDR3 is 13 amino acids long. From germline, CDR1 is SGHVS and CDR2 FNYEAQ. The CDR3 loop reads CASSKPPAYEQYF. CDR3 nucleotides: TGTGCCAGCAGCAAACCGCCAGCCTACGAGCAGTACTTC. Together with reference TRBV7-6 and TRBJ2-7, the CDR3 gives the full variable domain: GAGVSQSPRYKVTKRGQDVALRCDPISGHVSLYWYRQALGQGPEFLTYFNYEAQQDKSGLPNDRFSAERPEGSISTLTIQRTEQRDSAMYRCASSKPPAYEQYFGPGTRLTVT.

J is TRBJ1-4 and V is TRBV7-2, with TRBD1 as a possible D gene (6 bases). This CDR3 is built from 16 residues. CDR1 SGHTA and CDR2 FQGNSA come from the germline V gene. V dropped 1 base and J dropped 6 bases, with 15 bases sitting between them. Here the CDR3 reads CASSLGGEGEDEKLFF. CDR3 nucleotides: TGTGCCAGCAGCTTAGGAGGGGAGGGGGAGGATGAAAAACTGTTTTTT.

The V gene is TRBV5-4, the J gene TRBJ1-2, with D perhaps TRBD1 (5 bases). The CDR3 has 14 residues. The germline gives CDR1 SGHNT, CDR2 YYREEE (reference sequence). V lost 3 bases and J 7 bases, leaving 16 bases between the germline ends. Here the CDR3 reads CASSSGVRASGYTF. The CDR3, as DNA: TGTGCCAGCAGCTCCGGCGTCAGGGCTTCTGGCTACACCTTC.

Points on this clone: Other DNA sequences in this specimen translate into the identical CDR3. The V call is TRBV24-1, the J call TRBJ1-1; 7 nucleotides agree with TRBD1. With 2 bases clipped from V and 2 bases from J, the junction kept 4 bases outside the gene matches. The CDR3 extends over 15 amino acids. Germline V gene sequence: CDR1 KGHDR, CDR2 SFDVKD. CDR3 protein: CATSDSRQGNTEAFF. The DNA of the CDR3 is TGTGCCACCAGTGATTCTCGACAGGGCAACACTGAAGCTTTCTTT.

This clone was detected only once. At the DNA level, this CDR3 is encoded by other sequences in the same sample as well. This chain uses TRBV2 with TRBJ1-5, with TRBD1 matching over 7 bases. Germline lookup yields CDR1 SNHLY and CDR2 FYNNEI. J lost 0 bases, V lost 6 bases, and 5 bases had no gene match. CDR3 length: 15 residues. Here the CDR3 reads CASRRQGNSNQPQHF. The CDR3 bases are TGTGCCAGCAGGAGACAGGGAAATAGCAATCAGCCCCAGCATTTT.

This chain connects TRBV5-4 to TRBJ2-2; TRBD2 agrees at 15 bases. Germline V gene data show CDR1 as SGHNT and CDR2 as YYREEE (reference sequence). The CDR3 covers 18 residues. V lost 4 bases, J lost 4 bases, and 8 bases stayed unmatched. The CDR3 DNA sequence: TGTGCCAGCAGCGGCGGGACTAGCGGGAGGTGGGGCACCGGGGAGCTGTTTTTT. This sequence encodes CASSGGTSGRWGTGELFF.

This clone was picked up one time. The J gene is TRBJ2-5, the V gene TRBV2; no clear D. V was trimmed by 0 bases and J by 5 bases, leaving 4 bases between them. This CDR3 is built from 12 residues. Germline V lookup: CDR1 SNHLY, CDR2 FYNNEI. CDR3 bases: TGTGCCAGCAGTGAAGCTGAGGAGACCCAGTACTTC. Its translation: CASSEAEETQYF.

This clone was observed once. The chain combines TRBV4-1 with TRBJ2-3; D is ambiguous. The V and J ends lost 8 bases and 3 bases respectively, with 12 bases between them. The CDR3 runs to 13 residues. The germline gives CDR1 MGHRA, CDR2 YSYEKL. The CDR3 protein is CASGVSKTDTQYF. The CDR3 nucleotides read TGCGCCAGCGGAGTTTCGAAGACAGATACGCAGTATTTT.

The chain combines TRBV9 with TRBJ2-7; D perhaps matches TRBD1 (5 bases). Germline V gene data show CDR1 as SGDLS and CDR2 as YYNGEE. V gave up 0 bases and J gave up 3 bases, with 13 bases separating them. CDR3 length: 15 residues. The CDR3, as DNA: TGTGCCAGCAGCGTAGGGCAGGGAAATTACTACGAGCAGTACTTC. Amino acid sequence: CASSVGQGNYYEQYF.

The gene calls are TRBV11-3 and TRBJ1-1, with 10 nucleotides matching TRBD1. V dropped 4 bases and J dropped 1; count of bases not matched to a gene: 6. The CDR3 runs 16 residues. Germline lookup yields CDR1 SGHNT and CDR2 YENEEA. The CDR3 bases are TGTGCCAGCAGCTCCGGGGGACAGGGGACGAACACTGAAGCTTTCTTT. It specifies CASSSGGQGTNTEAFF.

This clone was observed a handful of times. The V call is TRBV5-4, the J call TRBJ2-7, with 9 bases lining up with TRBD1. The CDR3 spans 14 residues. Germline V gives CDR1 SGHNT, CDR2 YYREEE (reference sequence). V dropped 1 base and J dropped 4; count of bases not matched to a gene: 3. As DNA, the CDR3 is TGTGCCAGCAGCTTGTCCGGGACAGGGTACGAGCAGTACTTC. This encodes CASSLSGTGYEQYF.

The chain carries TRBV19 and TRBJ2-7, with 7 bases fitting TRBD1. J gave up 3 bases and V 1 base, and 9 bases lay outside the gene matches. Germline V gives CDR1 LNHDA, CDR2 SQIVND (reference sequence). The CDR3 has 16 amino acids. CDR3 bases: TGTGCCAGTAGTATAGTCCCGGGGACAGCCGACTACGAGCAGTACTTC. This sequence encodes CASSIVPGTADYEQYF.

This clone was recorded only once. The chain employs TRBV5-8 and TRBJ2-7; D perhaps matches TRBD2 (6 bases). CDR3 size: 13 residues. V lost 7 bases to trimming and J lost 0 bases, with 11 bases between them. Per germline, CDR1 SGHTS and CDR2 YDEGEE. The DNA of the CDR3 is TGTGCCAGCCGCGGGACCAGCTCCTACGAGCAGTACTTC. Protein sequence: CASRGTSSYEQYF.

The chain employs TRBV14 and TRBJ2-7; TRBD1 matches at 9 bases. The V and J ends lost 5 bases and 5 bases, in that order; junction bases with no gene match: 10. The CDR3 is 15 amino acids. Germline V gene lookup returns CDR1 SGHDN and CDR2 FVKESK. CDR3 nucleotides: TGTGCCAGCAGCAGCTTCCGGGACAGGGTCGACGAGCAGTACTTC. The encoded protein is CASSSFRDRVDEQYF.

The V and J genes are TRBV19 and TRBJ1-3; perhaps TRBD1 as D (5 bases). This CDR3 is built from 15 residues. Germline V lookup: CDR1 LNHDA, CDR2 SQIVND (reference sequence). Between the trimmed V and J ends, which lost 5 bases and 0 bases, there was a span of 11 bases. CDR3 loop: CASSRDYSSGNTIYF. The CDR3 nucleotides read TGTGCCAGTAGTCGGGACTATAGCTCTGGAAACACCATATATTTT.

The rearrangement joins TRBV5-1 to TRBJ2-7; tentative D call: TRBD2 (5 bases). Deletions cut 5 bases from V and 4 bases from J, with 13 bases between. The CDR3 is 13 amino acids. Germline V gene lookup returns CDR1 SGHRS and CDR2 YFSETQ. The CDR3 DNA reads TGCGCCAGCAGTCGAAGCGGACCGTACGAGCAGTACTTC. It is translated as CASSRSGPYEQYF.

This clone has just one count. V and J are TRBV11-2 and TRBJ1-5; 8 nucleotides agree with TRBD1. J gave up 6 bases and V 3 bases, and 7 bases lay outside the gene matches. Germline CDR1 reads SGHAT; CDR2 reads FQNNGV. This CDR3 contains 15 residues. The CDR3 reads CASSFGTGGTQPQHF. CDR3 bases: TGTGCCAGCAGCTTCGGAACAGGGGGGACTCAGCCCCAGCATTTT. The full variable domain, with the rest looked up from reference TRBV11-2 and TRBJ1-5, is EAGVAQSPRYKIIEKRQSVAFWCNPISGHATLYWYQQILGQGPKLLIQFQNNGVVDDSQLPKDRFSAERLKGVDSTLKIQPAKLEDSAVYLCASSFGTGGTQPQHFGDGTRLSIL.